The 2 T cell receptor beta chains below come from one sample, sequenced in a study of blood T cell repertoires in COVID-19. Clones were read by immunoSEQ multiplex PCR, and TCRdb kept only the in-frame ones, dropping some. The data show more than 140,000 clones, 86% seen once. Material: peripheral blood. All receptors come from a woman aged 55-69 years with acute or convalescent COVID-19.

Written as DNA, the CDR3 is TGTGCCTGCTCCGCCAGGGGCACAGATACGCAGTATTTT. Its protein is CACSARGTDTQYF. The V call is TRBV28, the J call TRBJ2-3, with D perhaps matching TRBD1 (5 bases). Trimming left V 11 bases short and J 1 base short, with 13 bases between. CDR1 is MDHEN, CDR2 SYDVKM, per germline. The CDR3 totals 13 residues.

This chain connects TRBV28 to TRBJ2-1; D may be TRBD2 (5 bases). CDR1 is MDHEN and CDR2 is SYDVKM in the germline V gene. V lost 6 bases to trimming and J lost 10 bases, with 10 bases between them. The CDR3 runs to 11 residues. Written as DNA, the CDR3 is TGTGCCAGCAGCACTCGGGGAGAGCAGTTCTTC. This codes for CASSTRGEQFF.